This entry lists 30 T cell receptor beta chains sequenced from one sample in a study of molecular identifiers for immune sequencing clone quantification. TCRdb re-derived calls from the PCR reads in MiXCR, one entry per CDR3 protein. This table holds around 300,000 distinct CDR3 sequences, about 22% found once. The source material was naive CD8+ T cells from blood, with Jurkat cell RNA spiked in. Described subset: FACS-sorted CD8+CD4-CCR7+CD45RA+ naive T cells. These receptors came from a human donor in good health. Some libraries in this study had Jurkat cell RNA spiked in.

The rearrangement joins TRBV21-1 to TRBJ2-7; the tabulated D call, TRBD1, remains unverified against the DNA. TRBV21-1 is annotated as a pseudogene. The CDR3 totals 14 residues. CDR3 sequence (DNA): TGTGCCAGCAGCCACCGGGACAGGGGGCCTGAGCAGTACTTC. It translates to CASSHRDRGPEQYF.

This clonotype was counted a few times. The V gene is TRBV6-2 or TRBV6-3, the J gene TRBJ1-5; D is unresolved. Trimming took 2 bases from V and 1 from J, leaving 9 bases between them. CDR3 length equals 15 residues. From germline, CDR1 is MNHEY and CDR2 SVGEGT. Here the CDR3 DNA reads TGTGCCAGCAGTTACCTTGGTTCCAGCAATCAGCCCCAGCATTTT. It translates to CASSYLGSSNQPQHF.

A note on this clonotype: This may stem from a read error, because a much larger clone lies one nucleotide away. This sequence joins TRBV19 and TRBJ1-2; 7 nucleotides agree with TRBD1. V lost 4 bases and J lost 4; bases outside the gene matches: 3. This CDR3 comprises 13 residues. The germline V gene has CDR1 LNHDA and CDR2 SQIVND (reference sequence). CDR3 nucleotides: TGTGCCAGTAGTACGACAGGGCTCTATGGCTACACCTTC. This encodes CASSTTGLYGYTF.

For this clonotype: The germline gene is not matched at one end of the junction; a read error may be the cause. The V and J genes are TRBV19 and TRBJ2-7; perhaps TRBD2 as D (5 bases). Germline CDR1 reads LNHDA; CDR2 reads SQIVND (reference sequence). The length of the CDR3 is 15 residues. CDR3 in DNA: TGTGCCAGTAGTATAGGCTGGGGAGAATCCTACGAGCAGTGCTTC. This codes for CASSIGWGESYEQCF.

This clonotype has only a few counts. This chain joins TRBV5-6 and TRBJ2-1, with 10 positions matching TRBD2. The CDR3 runs to 19 residues. The germline V gene encodes CDR1 SGHDT and CDR2 YYEEEE. The V gene end was trimmed by 1 base and the J gene end by 6 bases; junction bases not matched to a gene: 16. CDR3 nucleotides: TGTGCCAGCAGCTTGCTCCCCCGATCAATAGCGGGAGGACCCAATGAGCAGTTCTTC. Translated, it gives CASSLLPRSIAGGPNEQFF.

This clonotype was found a few times. The V gene is TRBV28, the J gene TRBJ1-6; D uncertain. Germline assignment: CDR1 MDHEN and CDR2 SYDVKM. Trimming pared 5 bases from V and 0 bases from J, leaving 14 bases between. The CDR3 is 17 residues long. This chain's CDR3 is CASSVGRRSSYNSPLHF. Written as DNA, the CDR3 is TGTGCCAGCAGTGTAGGAAGACGCAGCTCCTATAATTCACCCCTCCACTTT.

The chain combines TRBV24-1 with TRBJ2-5; D might be TRBD2 (5 bases). The CDR3 sequence is 14 residues long. Per germline, CDR1 KGHDR and CDR2 SFDVKD. V shed 2 bases and J shed 4 bases, with 10 bases lying between them. The DNA of the CDR3 is TGTGCCACCAGTGATTGGACGGAGGCAGAGACCCAGTACTTC. It specifies CATSDWTEAETQYF.

This clonotype was counted at least ten times. The V call is TRBV12-3 or TRBV12-4, the J call TRBJ1-1, with 9 bases lining up with TRBD1. V trimming: 3 bases; J trimming: 6 bases; junction bases outside the gene matches: 5. The CDR3 is made up of 14 amino acids. The CDR3 DNA sequence: TGTGCCAGCAGTTTGGACAGGGGAAAACCTGAAGCTTTCTTT. It encodes CASSLDRGKPEAFF.

This clonotype has ten or more counts. The gene calls are TRBV2 and TRBJ2-3, with unresolved D. Germline assignment: CDR1 SNHLY and CDR2 FYNNEI. This CDR3 contains 15 residues. V gave up 8 bases and J gave up 4 bases, with 19 bases separating them. This CDR3 reads CASQSRLGGPDTQYF. The CDR3 nucleotides read TGTGCCAGCCAATCGAGGTTAGGCGGACCAGATACGCAGTATTTT.

As regards this clonotype: This could be a read error, since a much larger clone is one nucleotide away. V and J are TRBV25-1 and TRBJ2-7, with D unresolved. The germline V and J ends were trimmed by 0 bases and 6 bases, with 3 bases remaining between them. The germline V gene encodes CDR1 MGHDK and CDR2 SYGVNS. The CDR3 loop spans 11 amino acids. CDR3 region: CASSEYAEQYF. The CDR3 DNA reads TGTGCCAGCAGTGAATATGCCGAGCAGTACTTC.

The chain joins TRBV4-3 to TRBJ1-1, with D uncertain. Germline lookup yields CDR1 LGHNA and CDR2 YSLEER. The V and J ends lost 3 bases and 6 bases respectively, with 11 bases between them. The CDR3 length is 13 residues. The CDR3 DNA follows: TGCGCCAGCAGCCAGGAACGGGGAGCTGAAGCTTTCTTT. This gives the protein CASSQERGAEAFF.

There are a few counts of this clonotype. The chain combines TRBV2 with TRBJ1-2, with D hard to call. Germline CDR1 and CDR2: SNHLY and FYNNEI. The CDR3 loop spans 14 amino acids. Trimming removed 8 bases at V and 4 bases at J, with 17 bases between. The CDR3 spells CASSDPSSGYGYTF. The CDR3 DNA follows: TGTGCCAGCTCAGATCCGTCTTCTGGCTATGGCTACACCTTC.

V is TRBV20-1 and J is TRBJ2-3; the D gene could be TRBD1 or TRBD2 (7 bases each). V was cut by 0 bases and J by 11 bases, with 18 bases left in between. The CDR3 has 14 residues. Germline CDR1 and CDR2: DFQATT and SNEGSKA (reference sequence). CDR3 sequence: CSARDQGEGLRQYF. In nucleotides, the CDR3 is TGCAGTGCTAGAGATCAGGGGGAGGGCCTACGGCAGTATTTT.

In this sample, this clonotype turned up a few times. The gene calls are TRBV7-9 and TRBJ2-1; D gene uncertain. V was pared by 5 bases and J by 4 bases, with 15 bases between. The CDR3 loop spans 15 amino acids. The germline CDR1 and CDR2 sequences are SEHNR and FQNEAQ (reference sequence). The CDR3 region has the DNA TGTGCCAGCAGCCCAACAGTAATAATTTACAATGAGCAGTTCTTC. It is translated as CASSPTVIIYNEQFF.

About this clonotype itself: A much larger clone differs from this one at a single base, so this may be a read error. The V call is TRBV12-3 or TRBV12-4, the J call TRBJ2-2; D not resolved. The length of the CDR3 is 16 residues. The CDR3: CASSLEVVPTTRELFF. As DNA, the CDR3 is TGTGCCAGCAGTTTAGAAGTAGTCCCCACCACCAGGGAGCTGTTTTTT.

Regarding this clonotype: One end of the junction is discordant with germline, which a read error may explain. The J gene is TRBJ2-7, the V gene TRBV6-4, with D maybe TRBD1 (6 bases). The DNA end favors TRBJ2-1, so the J call may be wrong. The CDR3 sequence is 15 residues long. The germline V gene encodes CDR1 MRHNA and CDR2 SNTAGT. CDR3 coding DNA: TGTACCAGCAGTGAGACGGCCCGGGACATCGGCGAGCAGTTCTTC. This sequence encodes CTSSETARDIGEQFF.

In this sample, this clonotype turned up many times. V usage is TRBV7-9 and J usage is TRBJ2-5; TRBD1 agrees at 7 bases. Germline CDR1 is SEHNR and CDR2 is FQNEAQ (reference sequence). J lost 3 bases, V lost 4 bases, and 5 bases had no gene match. The CDR3 has 14 amino acids. This CDR3 reads CASSSFGQEETQYF. CDR3 coding DNA: TGTGCCAGCAGCTCGTTTGGACAGGAAGAGACCCAGTACTTC. Full variable domain (missing parts from reference TRBV7-9 and TRBJ2-5): DTGVSQNPRHKITKRGQNVTFRCDPISEHNRLYWYRQTLGQGPEFLTYFQNEAQLEKSRLLSDRFSAERPKGSFSTLEIQRTEQGDSAMYLCASSSFGQEETQYFGPGTRLLVL.

In regard to this clonotype: A much larger clone lies a single base off, so this may be a read error. This chain links TRBV28 with TRBJ1-1; 11 bases line up with TRBD1. The V gene's germline CDR1 is MDHEN and CDR2 SYDVKM. CDR3 length: 16 amino acids. In nucleotides, the CDR3 is TGTGCCAGCAGTTTAGGACAGGGGGCGTTAAACACTGGAGCTTTCTTT. Translating gives CASSLGQGALNTGAFF.

This clonotype was observed many times. The chain employs TRBV12-3 or TRBV12-4 and TRBJ2-2; D ambiguous. The CDR3 contains 12 residues. Trimming cost V 5 bases and J 5 bases, with 6 bases left between them. The CDR3 protein is CASSPETGELFF. Written as DNA, the CDR3 is TGTGCCAGCAGTCCTGAGACCGGGGAGCTGTTTTTT.

This clonotype was counted only a few times. V usage is TRBV6-5 and J usage is TRBJ2-1; D remains ambiguous. Germline lookup yields CDR1 MNHEY and CDR2 SVGAGI. Trimming took off 5 bases at V and 6 bases at J, with 8 bases between the two ends. The CDR3 loop spans 12 amino acids. CDR3 sequence: CASSETGNEQFF. The CDR3 DNA follows: TGTGCCAGCAGTGAGACTGGCAATGAGCAGTTCTTC.

This clonotype came up once. The junction departs from the called germline gene at one end, perhaps through a read error. The chain uses TRBV7-9 and TRBJ1-4; the D is unclear. CDR3 length: 14 amino acids. Germline loops: CDR1 SEHNR, CDR2 FQNEAQ (reference sequence). CDR3 sequence reads: CASRHGITNENLFF. The CDR3 DNA sequence: TGTGCCAGCAGGCATGGGATAACTAATGAAAACCTGTTTTTT.

The table lists this clonotype with a few counts. CDR3 region: CASSIWNREAYEQFF. The CDR3 DNA follows: TGTGCCAGTAGTATTTGGAACAGGGAGGCGTATGAGCAGTTCTTC. The gene calls are TRBV19 and TRBJ2-1; D possibly matches TRBD1 or TRBD2 (6 bases each). The CDR3 loop spans 15 amino acids. CDR1 is LNHDA and CDR2 is SQIVND in the germline V gene (reference sequence). Trimming removed 3 bases at V and 8 bases at J, with 17 bases between.

This clonotype was counted at least ten times. The rearrangement joins TRBV6-6 to TRBJ2-2, with TRBD2 matching 11 bases. The CDR3 has 19 amino acids. V shed 1 base, J shed 0 bases, and the junction held 7 bases outside the gene matches. In germline, CDR1 is MNHNY, CDR2 SVGAGI (reference sequence). The CDR3 DNA reads as TGTGCCAGCAGTTACTTGCCCCTAGCGGGAGGACCGAACACCGGGGAGCTGTTTTTT. Residues: CASSYLPLAGGPNTGELFF.

V is TRBV4-3 and J is TRBJ1-1; weak D call: TRBD1 (6 bases). There are 16 residues in the CDR3. V lost 1 base and J lost 0, with 12 bases in between. CDR1 LGHNA and CDR2 YSLEER come from the germline V gene. The DNA for the CDR3 is TGCGCCAGCAGCCAAGCCGCCACAGGGCTGAACACTGAAGCTTTCTTT. Its protein product is CASSQAATGLNTEAFF.

This clonotype was counted ten times or more. V and J are TRBV19 and TRBJ1-1; a possible D gene is TRBD1 (6 bases). In germline, CDR1 is LNHDA, CDR2 SQIVND (reference sequence). The CDR3 runs 11 residues. The ends were cut back, 8 bases at V and 5 bases at J, with 9 bases in the middle. DNA for the CDR3: TGTGCCAGTTTAGGGGGGACTGAAGCTTTCTTT. It specifies CASLGGTEAFF.

In this sample, this clonotype turned up a few times. This chain links TRBV7-2 with TRBJ2-7, with TRBD2 matching over 9 bases. Germline lookup yields CDR1 SGHTA and CDR2 FQGNSA. The CDR3 sequence is 15 residues long. With V trimmed by 5 bases and J by 1 base, 6 bases remained unmatched. The CDR3 spells CASSALSGGSYEQYF. The CDR3 coding sequence is TGTGCCAGCAGCGCCCTTAGCGGGGGTTCCTACGAGCAGTACTTC.

The rearrangement joins TRBV4-3 to TRBJ2-1; tentatively, D is TRBD1 (6 bases). The germline V and J ends were trimmed by 4 bases and 5 bases, with 12 bases remaining between them. CDR1 and CDR2 from the germline V gene are LGHNA and YSLEER. This CDR3 is 14 amino acids long. Here the CDR3 DNA reads TGCGCCAGCAGCCGCCTGACAGGAGACAATGAGCAGTTCTTC. Translation gives CASSRLTGDNEQFF.

For this clonotype: This may be a read error, as it is one base from a much larger clone. The chain uses TRBV7-2 and TRBJ2-7, with D maybe TRBD1 (6 bases). The germline CDR1 and CDR2 sequences are SGHTA and FQGNSA. Trimming left V 2 bases short and J 3 bases short, with 11 bases between. The CDR3 totals 14 residues. In DNA form, the CDR3 reads TGTGCCAGCAGCTTACCCGGGACATTCTACGAGCAGTACTTC. Protein product: CASSLPGTFYEQYF.

The V gene is TRBV6-2 or TRBV6-3, the J gene TRBJ2-7, with 7 bases aligning to TRBD2. The CDR3 loop spans 16 amino acids. Trimming removed 0 bases from V and 6 bases from J; junction bases left unmatched: 11. Per the germline V gene, CDR1 is MNHEY and CDR2 is SVGEGT. The CDR3 bases are TGTGCCAGCAGTTACTCTACCGAAGCGGGGAGGACCGAGCAGTACTTC. It yields the protein CASSYSTEAGRTEQYF.

In this sample, this clonotype turned up a few times. CDR3: CAIGGAYEQYF. As DNA, the CDR3 is TGTGCCATTGGGGGGGCCTACGAGCAGTACTTC. This rearrangement joins TRBV10-3 to TRBJ2-7, with 7 bases aligning to TRBD2. J gave up 2 bases and V 9 bases, and 1 base lay outside the gene matches. The CDR3 length is 11 residues. The germline gives CDR1 ENHRY, CDR2 SYGVKD.